The clone carrying this T cell receptor beta chain was picked up a small number of times. Antigen unknown. The data were obtained in a study of beta chain features in type 1 diabetes. Naive, central memory, regulatory and stem cell-like memory cells within the CD4+ compartment were sorted using CD45RO/CCR7/CD25/CD127/CD95/CD27. Every isolated RNA sample was fully reverse transcribed, so sequencing captured expressed TCRB transcripts. Some clones are missing from TCRdb's copy, which holds only in-frame ones; the method was immunoSEQ multiplex PCR. The sample shows about 150,000 clones, about 13% of them seen only once. Points from the study as a whole: Fewer junction insertions and more nucleotide deletions appeared in type 1 diabetes patients. Moderately but significantly shorter TCRB CDR3s were found in Type 1 diabetes patients in all four CD4+ subsets.

The TCR sequence derives from a young man with type 1 diabetes. The source material was central memory CD4+ T cells from blood.

CDR3 coding DNA: TGCGCCAGCAGCCAAGTAGGGGGTACAGGGAATAGGAACACCATATATTTT. Amino acids: CASSQVGGTGNRNTIYF. The chain joins TRBV4-1 to TRBJ1-3; maybe TRBD1 (6 bases). Germline V gives CDR1 MGHRA, CDR2 YSYEKL. This CDR3 is built from 17 residues. Trimming cost V 1 base and J 7 bases, with 20 bases left between them.